A single sample gave rise to the 20 T cell receptor beta chains below, sequenced in a study of blood T cell dynamics during melanoma immunotherapy. Generated by immunoSEQ multiplex PCR, the TCRdb table keeps only in-frame clones and is missing some. Altogether over 10,000 clones are present, over 85% being singletons, with the ten largest covering about 3%. The time point denotes: pre-treatment baseline. Material: blood, obtained from a patient treated with checkpoint blockade. Receptors originate from a human donor with melanoma.

This chain connects TRBV9 to TRBJ2-2; no reliable D call. This CDR3 has 12 amino acids. CDR1 and CDR2 (germline): SGDLS, YYNGEE. The V gene lost 6 bases and the J gene lost 6 bases, with 9 bases spanning the gap. CDR3 sequence: CASNLEPGELFF. DNA of the CDR3: TGTGCCAGCAACCTCGAGCCCGGGGAGCTGTTTTTT.

The chain has TRBV9 and TRBJ2-2, with D possibly TRBD2 on 6 matching bases. Trimming pared 5 bases from V and 6 bases from J, leaving 8 bases between. Per the germline V gene, CDR1 is SGDLS and CDR2 is YYNGEE. CDR3 size: 12 residues. The DNA of the CDR3 is TGTGCCAGCAGGCGGGGAGCCGGGGAGCTGTTTTTT. This gives the protein CASRRGAGELFF. The entire variable domain, with the rest obtained from reference TRBV9 and TRBJ2-2, is as follows: DSGVTQTPKHLITATGQRVTLRCSPRSGDLSVYWYQQSLDQGLQFLIQYYNGEERAKGNILERFSAQQFPDLHSELNLSSLELGDSALYFCASRRGAGELFFGEGSRLTVL.

CDR3 sequence reads: CASSILRLAGRTYNEQFF. The CDR3 DNA sequence: TGTGCCAGTAGTATCCTCCGACTAGCGGGACGCACATACAATGAGCAGTTCTTC. The V and J genes are TRBV19 and TRBJ2-1; 11 bases line up with TRBD2. Losses at the gene ends were 3 bases for V and 4 bases for J; bases not matched to a gene: 11. Per germline, CDR1 LNHDA and CDR2 SQIVND (reference sequence). CDR3 length equals 18 residues.

The chain carries TRBV7-2 and TRBJ2-7; 9 bases agree with TRBD2. This CDR3 comprises 13 residues. V trimming: 2 bases; J trimming: 4 bases; junction bases outside the gene matches: 0. CDR1 and CDR2 (germline): SGHTA, FQGNSA. CDR3 DNA sequence: TGTGCCAGCAGCTTAAGCGGGAGGTACGAGCAGTACTTC. Its protein product is CASSLSGRYEQYF.

V usage is TRBV28 and J usage is TRBJ1-5; 9 positions agree with TRBD1. This CDR3 has 14 amino acids. V lost 7 bases to trimming and J lost 6 bases; unmatched junction nucleotides: 7. CDR1 is MDHEN, CDR2 SYDVKM, per germline. The CDR3, as DNA: TGTGCCAGCAAACCGGGACAGGGAGGTCAGCCCCAGCATTTT. It specifies CASKPGQGGQPQHF.

V and J are TRBV25-1 and TRBJ1-5; the D is unclear. The CDR3 has 11 residues. V was shortened by 7 bases and J by 4 bases, with 5 bases between the two germline ends. Germline CDR1 is MGHDK and CDR2 is SYGVNS. CDR3 in amino acids: CASNLNQPQHF. The CDR3 DNA sequence: TGTGCCAGCAACCTGAATCAGCCCCAGCATTTT.

The chain carries TRBV9 and TRBJ2-1; D tentatively reads TRBD1 or TRBD2 (6 bases each). The germline V gene has CDR1 SGDLS and CDR2 YYNGEE. The CDR3 has 15 residues. V lost 0 bases to trimming and J lost 8 bases, with 15 bases between them. The CDR3 sequence is CASSVEGGGLDEQFF. DNA of the CDR3: TGTGCCAGCAGCGTAGAGGGGGGAGGTTTGGATGAGCAGTTCTTC.

V gene TRBV27 combines with J gene TRBJ1-5; no definite D call. The CDR3 has 11 residues. The germline V and J ends were trimmed by 8 bases and 9 bases, with 11 bases remaining between them. Per germline, CDR1 MNHEY and CDR2 SMNVEV (reference sequence). The CDR3 loop is CASGGPPPQHF. CDR3 sequence (DNA): TGTGCCAGCGGAGGCCCACCGCCCCAGCATTTT.

The J gene is TRBJ2-7, the V gene TRBV11-2, with TRBD1 as a possible D gene (5 bases). Deletions cut 4 bases from V and 2 bases from J, with 9 bases between. The CDR3 runs to 13 residues. The germline CDR1 and CDR2 sequences are SGHAT and FQNNGV. The CDR3 is CASSSSTAYEQYF. In nucleotides, the CDR3 is TGTGCCAGCAGCTCATCGACAGCCTACGAGCAGTACTTC.

The V and J genes are TRBV11-3 and TRBJ1-5, with D hard to call. CDR3 size: 15 residues. Germline V CDR1 and CDR2: SGHNT, YENEEA. Trimming removed 5 bases from V and 5 bases from J, with 16 bases in between. CDR3 bases: TGTGCCAGCAGCCCCACACTGGACGGCTATCAGCCCCAGCATTTT. Translation gives CASSPTLDGYQPQHF.

This chain links TRBV11-3 with TRBJ2-7; 11 bases line up with TRBD1. The CDR3 has 14 amino acids. Germline V gives CDR1 SGHNT, CDR2 YENEEA. Trimming cost V 6 bases and J 3 bases; bases outside gene matches: 4. The CDR3 is CASSRGTGGYEQYF. The DNA of the CDR3 is TGTGCCAGCAGTCGCGGGACAGGGGGCTACGAGCAGTACTTC. Based on the CDR3 plus reference TRBV11-3 and TRBJ2-7, the full variable domain is EAGVVQSPRYKIIEKKQPVAFWCNPISGHNTLYWYLQNLGQGPELLIRYENEEAVDDSQLPKDRFSAERLKGVDSTLKIQPAELGDSAVYLCASSRGTGGYEQYFGPGTRLTVT.

The chain uses TRBV7-9 and TRBJ1-6, with 7 positions matching TRBD1. The V and J ends lost 5 bases and 7 bases, in that order; junction bases with no gene match: 5. Germline lookup yields CDR1 SEHNR and CDR2 FQNEAQ (reference sequence). The CDR3 sequence is 14 residues long. CDR3 protein: CASSGDRDNSPLHF. The CDR3 nucleotides read TGTGCCAGCAGCGGTGACAGGGACAATTCACCCCTCCACTTT.

This clone appeared once. The rearrangement links TRBV6-5 to TRBJ1-2; D perhaps matches TRBD1 (6 bases). Trimming took off 7 bases at V and 4 bases at J, with 19 bases between the two ends. This CDR3 contains 15 residues. The germline gives CDR1 MNHEY, CDR2 SVGAGI. CDR3 DNA sequence: TGTGCCAGCACCTCCGGGGGAGGGGGGGCCTATGGCTACACCTTC. Translating gives CASTSGGGGAYGYTF.

The rearrangement links TRBV5-8 to TRBJ2-3, with D possibly called TRBD1 or TRBD2 (5 bases each). The CDR3 has 18 residues. Germline values: CDR1 SGHTS, CDR2 YDEGEE. Trimming pared 0 bases from V and 3 bases from J, leaving 20 bases between. The CDR3 spells CASSLAAEAPEGTDTQYF. The CDR3 region has the DNA TGTGCCAGCAGCTTGGCGGCTGAGGCGCCCGAGGGGACAGATACGCAGTATTTT.

This chain connects TRBV5-1 to TRBJ2-2, with D hard to call. Germline CDR1 is SGHRS and CDR2 is YFSETQ. V was pared by 0 bases and J by 0 bases, with 3 bases between. This CDR3 region has 14 residues. This CDR3 is CASSLVANTGELFF. CDR3 DNA sequence: TGCGCCAGCAGCTTGGTAGCGAACACCGGGGAGCTGTTTTTT.

The CDR3 DNA is TGTGCCAGCAGTACCCAGAGACACTTCAATCAGCCCCAGCATTTT. Protein: CASSTQRHFNQPQHF. The chain uses TRBV6-1 and TRBJ1-5; D remains ambiguous. The V gene's germline CDR1 is MNHNS and CDR2 SASEGT. The ends were cut back, 5 bases at V and 3 bases at J, with 14 bases in the middle. The CDR3 sequence is 15 residues long.

This clone has just one count. V is TRBV12-5 and J is TRBJ1-2, with D uncertain. The CDR3 contains 11 residues. Germline V gene sequence: CDR1 LGHNT, CDR2 FRNRAP. V lost 9 bases and J 8 bases, leaving 13 bases between the germline ends. CDR3 protein: CASGSSWGYTF. The CDR3, as DNA: TGTGCTAGCGGATCGTCGTGGGGCTACACCTTC.

The chain uses TRBV5-1 and TRBJ1-2; D ambiguous. V was pared by 4 bases and J by 4 bases, with 8 bases between. The CDR3 has 12 amino acids. Germline CDR1 and CDR2: SGHRS and YFSETQ. The CDR3 DNA reads TGCGCCAGCAGCGCAGAAGCCTATGGCTACACCTTC. Its translation is CASSAEAYGYTF.

The rearrangement joins TRBV27 to TRBJ2-1; TRBD1 matches at 12 bases. Trimming at V came to 8 bases and at J to 2 bases, leaving 10 bases not matched to a gene. The CDR3 is made up of 17 amino acids. Per the germline V gene, CDR1 is MNHEY and CDR2 is SMNVEV (reference sequence). The CDR3 spells CASRSSGQGAAYNEQFF. CDR3 DNA sequence: TGTGCCAGCCGCTCGTCGGGACAGGGGGCGGCCTACAATGAGCAGTTCTTC.

The chain links TRBV9 to TRBJ2-1; 7 bases are shared with TRBD2. The CDR3 spans 17 residues. J lost 4 bases, V lost 0 bases, and 10 bases had no gene match. Germline-derived CDR1 and CDR2 are SGDLS and YYNGEE. The CDR3 spells CASSVGPSGLIYNEQFF. In DNA, the CDR3 is TGTGCCAGCAGCGTAGGCCCTAGCGGACTAATTTACAATGAGCAGTTCTTC.